These 3 T cell receptor beta chains were all obtained from the same sample, sequenced in a study of T cell responses to AZD1222 COVID-19 vaccine. The protocol was immunoSEQ multiplex PCR, while the TCRdb copy is restricted to in-frame clones and leaves out a portion. In the table there are about 150,000 clones, about 90% of which are singletons. The specimen comprised peripheral blood, sampled 28 days after the second AZD1222 dose. These receptors originate from an adult who received the AZD1222 COVID-19 vaccine.

The chain is built from TRBV4-2 and TRBJ2-1; D is perhaps TRBD1 or TRBD2 (5 bases each). The CDR3 runs 18 residues. V shed 1 base and J shed 3 bases, with 19 bases lying between them. CDR1 and CDR2 from the germline V gene are LGHNA and YNFKEQ. This chain's CDR3 is CASSQGRNLAGNYNEQFF. The CDR3 region has the DNA TGTGCCAGCAGCCAAGGTCGCAATCTAGCAGGGAACTACAATGAGCAGTTCTTC.

This rearrangement joins TRBV5-6 to TRBJ2-3, with D unresolved. The CDR3 covers 13 residues. V was trimmed by 7 bases and J by 0 bases, leaving 9 bases between them. The germline V gene has CDR1 SGHDT and CDR2 YYEEEE. Written as DNA, the CDR3 is TGTGCCAGCGAGCGCTTTAGCACAGATACGCAGTATTTT. This sequence encodes CASERFSTDTQYF.

The CDR3 spells CASTRSAGVYNEQFF. The CDR3 DNA follows: TGTGCCAGTACTCGATCCGCGGGAGTTTACAATGAGCAGTTCTTC. The chain links TRBV19 to TRBJ2-1; TRBD2 aligns across 7 bases. V lost 7 bases, J lost 4 bases, and 10 bases stayed unmatched. The germline CDR1 and CDR2 sequences are LNHDA and SQIVND (reference sequence). The CDR3 is 15 residues long.